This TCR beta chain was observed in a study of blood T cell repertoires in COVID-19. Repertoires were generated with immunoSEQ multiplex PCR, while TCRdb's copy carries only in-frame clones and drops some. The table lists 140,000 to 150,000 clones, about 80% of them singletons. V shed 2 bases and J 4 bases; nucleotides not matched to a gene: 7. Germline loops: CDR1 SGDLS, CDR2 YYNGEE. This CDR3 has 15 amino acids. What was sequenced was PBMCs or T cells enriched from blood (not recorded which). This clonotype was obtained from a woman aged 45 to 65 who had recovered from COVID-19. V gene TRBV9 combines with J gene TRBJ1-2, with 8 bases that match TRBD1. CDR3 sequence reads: CASSVDGTGRYGYTF. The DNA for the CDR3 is TGTGCCAGCAGCGTTGACGGGACAGGTCGCTATGGCTACACCTTC.